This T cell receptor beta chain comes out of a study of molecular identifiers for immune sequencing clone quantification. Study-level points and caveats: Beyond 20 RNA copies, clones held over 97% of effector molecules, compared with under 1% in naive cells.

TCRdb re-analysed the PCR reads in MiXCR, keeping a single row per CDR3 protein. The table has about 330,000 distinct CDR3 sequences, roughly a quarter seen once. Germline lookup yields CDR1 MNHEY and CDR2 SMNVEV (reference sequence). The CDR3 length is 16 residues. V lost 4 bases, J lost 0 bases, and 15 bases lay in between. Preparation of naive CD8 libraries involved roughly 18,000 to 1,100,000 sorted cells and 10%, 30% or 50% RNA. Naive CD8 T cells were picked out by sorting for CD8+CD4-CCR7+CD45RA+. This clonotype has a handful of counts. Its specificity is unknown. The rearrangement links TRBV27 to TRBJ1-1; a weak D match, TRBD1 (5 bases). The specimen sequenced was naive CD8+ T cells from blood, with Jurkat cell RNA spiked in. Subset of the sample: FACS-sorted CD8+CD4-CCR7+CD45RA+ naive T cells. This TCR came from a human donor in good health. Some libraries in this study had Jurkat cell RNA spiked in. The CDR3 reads CASSSHRTDMNTEAFF. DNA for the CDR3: TGTGCCAGCAGTTCTCACAGGACCGATATGAACACTGAAGCTTTCTTT.